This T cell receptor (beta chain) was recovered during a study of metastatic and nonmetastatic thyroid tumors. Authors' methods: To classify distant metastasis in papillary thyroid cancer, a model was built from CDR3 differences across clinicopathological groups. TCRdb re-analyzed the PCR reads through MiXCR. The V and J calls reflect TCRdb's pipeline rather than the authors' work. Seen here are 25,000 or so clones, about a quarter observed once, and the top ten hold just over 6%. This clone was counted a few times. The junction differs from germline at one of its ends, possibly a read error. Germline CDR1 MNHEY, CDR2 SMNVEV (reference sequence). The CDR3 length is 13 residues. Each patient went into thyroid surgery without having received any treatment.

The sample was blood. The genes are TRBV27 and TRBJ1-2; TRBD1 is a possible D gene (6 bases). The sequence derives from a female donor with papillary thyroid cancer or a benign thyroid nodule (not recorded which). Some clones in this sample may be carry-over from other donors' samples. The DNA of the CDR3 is TGTGCCAGCACTTTACAGGGTAACTATGTCTACACCTTC. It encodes CASTLQGNYVYTF.